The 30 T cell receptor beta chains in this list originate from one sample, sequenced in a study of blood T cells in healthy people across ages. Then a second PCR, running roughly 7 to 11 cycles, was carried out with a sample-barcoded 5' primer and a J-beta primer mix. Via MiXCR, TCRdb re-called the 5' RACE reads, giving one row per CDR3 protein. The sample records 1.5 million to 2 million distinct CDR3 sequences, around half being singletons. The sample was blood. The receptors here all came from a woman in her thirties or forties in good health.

CDR3 loop: CASQGRQTNTGELFF. The CDR3, as DNA: TGTGCCAGCCAGGGTCGTCAGACGAACACCGGGGAGCTGTTTTTT. The chain links TRBV2 to TRBJ2-2, with TRBD1 as a possible D gene (5 bases). From germline, CDR1 is SNHLY and CDR2 FYNNEI. This CDR3 region has 15 residues. V lost 8 bases and J lost 0, with 13 bases in between.

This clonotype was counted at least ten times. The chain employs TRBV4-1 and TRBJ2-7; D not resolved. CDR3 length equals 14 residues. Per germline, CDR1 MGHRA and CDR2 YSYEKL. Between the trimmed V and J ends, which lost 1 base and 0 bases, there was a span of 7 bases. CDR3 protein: CASSQVSSSYEQYF. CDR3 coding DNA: TGCGCCAGCAGCCAAGTCTCCAGCTCCTACGAGCAGTACTTC.

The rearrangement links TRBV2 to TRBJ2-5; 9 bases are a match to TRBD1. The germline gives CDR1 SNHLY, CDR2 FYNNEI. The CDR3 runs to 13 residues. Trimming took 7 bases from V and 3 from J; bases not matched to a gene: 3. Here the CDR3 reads CASTRDREETQYF. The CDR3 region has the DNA TGTGCCAGCACTCGGGACAGGGAAGAGACCCAGTACTTC.

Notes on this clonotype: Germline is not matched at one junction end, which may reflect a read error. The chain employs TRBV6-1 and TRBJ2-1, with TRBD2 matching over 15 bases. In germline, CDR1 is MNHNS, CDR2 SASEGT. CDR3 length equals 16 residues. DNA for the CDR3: TGTGCCAACAGTGGCCGGACTAGCGGGGGGGCGTGGGAGCAGTTCTTC. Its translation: CANSGRTSGGAWEQFF.

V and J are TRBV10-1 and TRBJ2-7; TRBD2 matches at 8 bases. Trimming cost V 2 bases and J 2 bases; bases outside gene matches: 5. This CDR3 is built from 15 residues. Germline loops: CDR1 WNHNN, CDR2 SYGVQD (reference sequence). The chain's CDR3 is CASSEQSSGAYEQYF. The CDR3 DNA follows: TGCGCCAGCAGTGAGCAGAGTAGCGGGGCCTACGAGCAGTACTTC.

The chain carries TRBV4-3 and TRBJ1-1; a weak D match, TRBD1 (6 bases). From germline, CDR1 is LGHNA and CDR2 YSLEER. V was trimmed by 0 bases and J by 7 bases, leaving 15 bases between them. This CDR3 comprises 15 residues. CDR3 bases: TGCGCCAGCAGCCAAGATGGAGGAGGGGGAGGTGAAGCTTTCTTT. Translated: CASSQDGGGGGEAFF.

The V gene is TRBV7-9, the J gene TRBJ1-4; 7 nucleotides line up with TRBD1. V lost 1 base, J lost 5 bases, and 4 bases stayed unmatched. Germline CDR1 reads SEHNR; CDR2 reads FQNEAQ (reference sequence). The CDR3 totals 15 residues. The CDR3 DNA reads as TGTGCCAGCAGCTTAGTCGGGACAGAGAATGAAAAACTGTTTTTT. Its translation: CASSLVGTENEKLFF.

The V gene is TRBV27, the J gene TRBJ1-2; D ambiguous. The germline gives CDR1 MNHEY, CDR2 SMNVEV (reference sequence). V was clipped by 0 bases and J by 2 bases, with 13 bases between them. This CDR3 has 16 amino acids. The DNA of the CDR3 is TGTGCCAGCAGTTTATCGGTAGGAGGAGGGAACTATGGCTACACCTTC. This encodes CASSLSVGGGNYGYTF.

The CDR3 is CASSLLGADYRTITGANVLTF. DNA for the CDR3: TGTGCCAGCAGTTTATTAGGGGCCGACTACCGAACAATTACTGGGGCCAACGTCCTGACTTTC. This chain joins TRBV27 and TRBJ2-6; either TRBD1 or TRBD2 may supply D (5 bases each). The length of the CDR3 is 21 residues. CDR1 and CDR2 from the germline V gene are MNHEY and SMNVEV (reference sequence). V gave up 1 base and J gave up 2 bases, with 24 bases separating them.

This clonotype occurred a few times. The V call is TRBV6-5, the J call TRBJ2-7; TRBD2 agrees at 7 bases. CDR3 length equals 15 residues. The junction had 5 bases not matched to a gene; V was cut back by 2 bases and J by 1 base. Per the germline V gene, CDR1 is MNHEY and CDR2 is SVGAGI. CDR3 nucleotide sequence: TGTGCCAGCAGTTACGGAGCTAGCGGATCCTACGAGCAGTACTTC. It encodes CASSYGASGSYEQYF.

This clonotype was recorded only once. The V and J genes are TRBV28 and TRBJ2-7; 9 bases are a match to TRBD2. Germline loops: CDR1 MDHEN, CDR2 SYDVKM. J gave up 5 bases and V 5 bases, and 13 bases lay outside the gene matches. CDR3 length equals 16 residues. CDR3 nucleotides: TGTGCCAGCAGTCCAAACCCGGGACTAGCAAGAGACGAGCAGTACTTC. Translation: CASSPNPGLARDEQYF. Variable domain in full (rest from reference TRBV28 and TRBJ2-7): DVKVTQSSRYLVKRTGEKVFLECVQDMDHENMFWYRQDPGLGLRLIYFSYDVKMKEKGDIPEGYSVSREKKERFSLILESASTNQTSMYLCASSPNPGLARDEQYFGPGTRLTVT.

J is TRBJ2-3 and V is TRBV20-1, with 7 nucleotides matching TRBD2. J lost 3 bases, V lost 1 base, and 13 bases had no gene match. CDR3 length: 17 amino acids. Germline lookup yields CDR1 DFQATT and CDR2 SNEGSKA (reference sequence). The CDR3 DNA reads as TGCAGTGCTAGAGGCGCCTCCCAGCGGGGAAGGACAGATACGCAGTATTTT. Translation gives CSARGASQRGRTDTQYF.

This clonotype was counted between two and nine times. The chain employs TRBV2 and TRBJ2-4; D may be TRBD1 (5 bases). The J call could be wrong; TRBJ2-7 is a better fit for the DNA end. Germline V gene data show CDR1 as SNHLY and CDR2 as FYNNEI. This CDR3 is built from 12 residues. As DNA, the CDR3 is TGTGCCAGCAGTGGCAGGGTAAACGAGCAGTACTTC. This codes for CASSGRVNEQYF.

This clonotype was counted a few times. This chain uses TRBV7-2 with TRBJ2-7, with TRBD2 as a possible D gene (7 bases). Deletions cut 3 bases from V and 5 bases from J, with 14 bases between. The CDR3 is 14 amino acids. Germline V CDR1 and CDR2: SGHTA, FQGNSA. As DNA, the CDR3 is TGTGCCAGCAGCTTGGGGGGGGGCCGGGACGAGCAGTACTTC. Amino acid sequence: CASSLGGGRDEQYF.

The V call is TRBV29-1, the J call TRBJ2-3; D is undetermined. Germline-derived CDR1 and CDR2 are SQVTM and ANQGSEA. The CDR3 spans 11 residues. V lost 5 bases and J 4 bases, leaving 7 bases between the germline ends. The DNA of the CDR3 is TGCAGCGTTCCATTCGCAGATACGCAGTATTTT. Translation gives CSVPFADTQYF.

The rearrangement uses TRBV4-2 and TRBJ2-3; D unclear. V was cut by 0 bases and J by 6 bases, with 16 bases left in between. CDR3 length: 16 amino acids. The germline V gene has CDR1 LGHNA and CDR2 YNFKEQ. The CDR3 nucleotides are TGTGCCAGCAGCCAAGAGGGCCAGACGAGATCGGATACGCAGTATTTT. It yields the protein CASSQEGQTRSDTQYF.

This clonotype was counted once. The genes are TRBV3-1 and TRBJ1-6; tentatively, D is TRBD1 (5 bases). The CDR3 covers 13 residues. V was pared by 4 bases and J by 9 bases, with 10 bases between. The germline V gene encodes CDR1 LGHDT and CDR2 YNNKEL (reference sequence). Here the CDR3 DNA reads TGTGCCAGCAGCCTAAGGGACGGTTCACCCCTCCACTTT. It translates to CASSLRDGSPLHF.

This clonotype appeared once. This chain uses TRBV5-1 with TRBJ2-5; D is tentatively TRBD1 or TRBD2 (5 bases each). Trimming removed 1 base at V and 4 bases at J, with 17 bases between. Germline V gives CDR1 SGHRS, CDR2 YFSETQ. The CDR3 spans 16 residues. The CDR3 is CASSLIVGKGTETQYF. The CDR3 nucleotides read TGCGCCAGCAGCTTGATCGTCGGCAAGGGGACAGAGACCCAGTACTTC.

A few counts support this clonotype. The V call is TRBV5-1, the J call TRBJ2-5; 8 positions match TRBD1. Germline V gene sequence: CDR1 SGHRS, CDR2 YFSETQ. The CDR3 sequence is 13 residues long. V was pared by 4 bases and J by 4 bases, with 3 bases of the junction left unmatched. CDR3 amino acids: CASSTDRVETQYF. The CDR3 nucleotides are TGCGCCAGCAGCACGGACAGGGTAGAGACCCAGTACTTC. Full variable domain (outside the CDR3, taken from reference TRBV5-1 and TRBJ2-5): KAGVTQTPRYLIKTRGQQVTLSCSPISGHRSVSWYQQTPGQGLQFLFEYFSETQRNKGNFPGRFSGRQFSNSRSEMNVSTLELGDSALYLCASSTDRVETQYFGPGTRLLVL.

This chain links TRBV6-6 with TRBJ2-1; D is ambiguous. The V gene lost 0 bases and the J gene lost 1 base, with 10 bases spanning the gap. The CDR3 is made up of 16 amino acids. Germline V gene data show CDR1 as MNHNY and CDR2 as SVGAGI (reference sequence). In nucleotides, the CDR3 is TGTGCCAGCAGTTACTCTTACAGACTGTCCTACAATGAGCAGTTCTTC. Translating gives CASSYSYRLSYNEQFF.

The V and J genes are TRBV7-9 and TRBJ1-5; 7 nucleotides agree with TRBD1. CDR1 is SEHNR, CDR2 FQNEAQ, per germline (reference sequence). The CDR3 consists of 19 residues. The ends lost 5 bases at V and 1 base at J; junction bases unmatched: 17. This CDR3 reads CASSPRQGRPAGSNQPQHF. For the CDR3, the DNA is TGTGCCAGCAGCCCTAGACAGGGTCGCCCGGCTGGGAGCAATCAGCCCCAGCATTTT.

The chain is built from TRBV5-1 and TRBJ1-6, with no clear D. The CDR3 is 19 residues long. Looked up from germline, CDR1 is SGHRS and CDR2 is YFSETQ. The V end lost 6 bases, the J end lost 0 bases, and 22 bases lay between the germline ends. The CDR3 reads CASKSIGVSGISYNSPLHF. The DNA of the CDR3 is TGCGCCAGCAAATCTATCGGGGTGTCGGGGATCTCCTATAATTCACCCCTCCACTTT. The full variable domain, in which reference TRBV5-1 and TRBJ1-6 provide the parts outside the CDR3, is KAGVTQTPRYLIKTRGQQVTLSCSPISGHRSVSWYQQTPGQGLQFLFEYFSETQRNKGNFPGRFSGRQFSNSRSEMNVSTLELGDSALYLCASKSIGVSGISYNSPLHFGNGTRLTVT.

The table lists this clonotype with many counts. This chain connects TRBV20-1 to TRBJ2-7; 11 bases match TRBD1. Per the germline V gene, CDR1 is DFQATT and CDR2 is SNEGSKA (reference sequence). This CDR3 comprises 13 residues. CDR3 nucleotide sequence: TGCAGCGTTGGGGGACAGGGGGTCTACGAGCAGTACTTC. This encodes CSVGGQGVYEQYF.

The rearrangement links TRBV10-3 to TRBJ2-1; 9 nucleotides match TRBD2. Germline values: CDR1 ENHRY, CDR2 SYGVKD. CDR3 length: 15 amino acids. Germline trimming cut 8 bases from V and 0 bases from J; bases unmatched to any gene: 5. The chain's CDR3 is CAIGQAGGSYNEQFF. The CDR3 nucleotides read TGTGCCATCGGTCAAGCGGGGGGCTCCTACAATGAGCAGTTCTTC.

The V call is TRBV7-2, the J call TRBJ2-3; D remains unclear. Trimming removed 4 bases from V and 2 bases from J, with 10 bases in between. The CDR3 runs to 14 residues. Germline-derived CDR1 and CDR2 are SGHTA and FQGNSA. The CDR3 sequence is CASSYTTFTDTQYF. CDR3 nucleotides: TGTGCCAGCAGCTACACGACCTTCACAGATACGCAGTATTTT.

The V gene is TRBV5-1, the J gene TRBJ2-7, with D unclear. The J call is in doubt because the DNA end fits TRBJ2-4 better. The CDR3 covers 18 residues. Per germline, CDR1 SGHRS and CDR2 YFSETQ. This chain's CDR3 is CASSLYSGPPPAKNIQYF. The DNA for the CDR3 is TGCGCCAGCAGCTTATACTCCGGGCCGCCGCCAGCCAAAAACATTCAGTACTTC.

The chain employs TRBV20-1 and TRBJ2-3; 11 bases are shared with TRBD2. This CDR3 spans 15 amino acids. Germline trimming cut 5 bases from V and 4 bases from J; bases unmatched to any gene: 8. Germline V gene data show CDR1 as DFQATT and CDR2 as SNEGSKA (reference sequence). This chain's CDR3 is CSAPLTSGASDTQYF. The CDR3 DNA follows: TGCAGTGCTCCTTTGACTAGCGGGGCGTCAGATACGCAGTATTTT.

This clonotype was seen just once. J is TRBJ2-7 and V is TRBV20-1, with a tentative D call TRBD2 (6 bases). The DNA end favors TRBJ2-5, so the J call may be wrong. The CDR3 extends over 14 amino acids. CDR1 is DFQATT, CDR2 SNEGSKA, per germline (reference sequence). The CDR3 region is CSVAQTRGRQTQYF. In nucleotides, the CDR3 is TGCAGTGTAGCCCAGACGCGGGGTCGGCAGACCCAGTACTTC.

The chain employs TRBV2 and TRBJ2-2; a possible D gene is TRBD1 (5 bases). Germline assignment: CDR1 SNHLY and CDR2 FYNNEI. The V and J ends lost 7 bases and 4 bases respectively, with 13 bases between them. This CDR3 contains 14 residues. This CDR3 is CASIEGAITGELFF. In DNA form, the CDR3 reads TGTGCCAGCATCGAAGGGGCTATCACCGGGGAGCTGTTTTTT.

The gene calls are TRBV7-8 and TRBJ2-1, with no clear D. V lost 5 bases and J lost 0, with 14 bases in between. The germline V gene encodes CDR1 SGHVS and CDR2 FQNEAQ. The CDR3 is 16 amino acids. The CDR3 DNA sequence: TGTGCCAGCAGCCCAGAAGTGGTTCTCTCCTACAATGAGCAGTTCTTC. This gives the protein CASSPEVVLSYNEQFF.